This entry lists 25 T cell receptor beta chains sequenced from one sample in a study of beta chain features in type 1 diabetes. Whole-study findings and limits: Shortening that was moderate but significant affected the TCRB CDR3s of Type 1 diabetes patients in all four CD4+ subsets.

For these receptors, no antigen is known. The sequenced template was cDNA made from the entire isolated RNA. The protocol was immunoSEQ multiplex PCR, while the TCRdb copy is restricted to in-frame clones and leaves out a portion. The sample holds roughly 100,000 clones, 25% to 35% seen once. The specimen was central memory CD4+ T cells from blood. The receptor source for this set is a young woman with type 1 diabetes.

This clone was seen only a few times. The chain links TRBV28 to TRBJ1-5; unclear D gene. Germline V gene sequence: CDR1 MDHEN, CDR2 SYDVKM. The CDR3 covers 15 residues. The V end lost 4 bases, the J end lost 5 bases, and 15 bases lay between the germline ends. The DNA of the CDR3 is TGTGCCAGCAGTTCATTACGGTCCAACGATCAGCCCCAGCATTTT. It translates to CASSSLRSNDQPQHF.

The chain has TRBV5-4 and TRBJ2-3; D unresolved. V was shortened by 7 bases and J by 4 bases, with 16 bases between the two germline ends. This CDR3 has 14 amino acids. Per the germline V gene, CDR1 is SGHNT and CDR2 is YYREEE (reference sequence). The DNA for the CDR3 is TGTGCCAGCTCCCCCTCTTCACTGGCAGATACGCAGTATTTT. Encoded protein: CASSPSSLADTQYF.

The rearrangement links TRBV30 to TRBJ1-2; no definite D call. V gave up 0 bases and J gave up 0 bases, with 5 bases separating them. Germline V gene data show CDR1 as GTSNPN and CDR2 as SVGIG (reference sequence). The CDR3 totals 13 residues. Here the CDR3 reads CAWSVQSNYGYTF. CDR3 DNA: TGTGCCTGGAGTGTACAATCTAACTATGGCTACACCTTC.

The V call is TRBV6-1, the J call TRBJ2-3; possibly TRBD2 for D (6 bases). V gave up 6 bases and J gave up 3 bases, with 16 bases separating them. This CDR3 spans 15 amino acids. Germline lookup yields CDR1 MNHNS and CDR2 SASEGT. The CDR3 coding sequence is TGTGCCAGCAGCCTAGGAGGGATGTCAACAGATACGCAGTATTTT. It yields the protein CASSLGGMSTDTQYF.

Of note for this clone: Other DNA sequences of this sample code for an identical CDR3. V usage is TRBV11-2 and J usage is TRBJ2-5; D perhaps matches TRBD2 (5 bases). The V end was cut by 1 base, the J end by 4 bases, with 7 bases between. Germline V lookup: CDR1 SGHAT, CDR2 FQNNGV. CDR3 length: 13 amino acids. CDR3 DNA sequence: TGTGCCAGCAGCTTAGGGGAGAGAGAGACCCAGTACTTC. This translates into CASSLGERETQYF. The variable domain in full, with the rest retrieved from reference TRBV11-2 and TRBJ2-5, is EAGVAQSPRYKIIEKRQSVAFWCNPISGHATLYWYQQILGQGPKLLIQFQNNGVVDDSQLPKDRFSAERLKGVDSTLKIQPAKLEDSAVYLCASSLGERETQYFGPGTRLLVL.

This chain links TRBV5-6 with TRBJ2-5; D is ambiguous. This CDR3 region has 15 residues. Germline V gene lookup returns CDR1 SGHDT and CDR2 YYEEEE. V gave up 4 bases and J gave up 2 bases, with 15 bases separating them. CDR3 loop: CASSARPKPQETQYF. CDR3 in DNA: TGTGCCAGCAGCGCGAGGCCGAAACCTCAAGAGACCCAGTACTTC. Complete variable domain (other parts from reference TRBV5-6 and TRBJ2-5): DAGVTQSPTHLIKTRGQQVTLRCSPKSGHDTVSWYQQALGQGPQFIFQYYEEEERQRGNFPDRFSGHQFPNYSSELNVNALLLGDSALYLCASSARPKPQETQYFGPGTRLLVL.

The chain has TRBV28 and TRBJ2-2; a possible D gene is TRBD2 (6 bases). The CDR3 sequence is 16 residues long. Germline values: CDR1 MDHEN, CDR2 SYDVKM. Trimming took 4 bases from V and 5 from J, leaving 17 bases between them. DNA for the CDR3: TGTGCCAGCAGTTCCCCGGGGGACCGCCGAACCGGGGAGCTGTTTTTT. Its translation: CASSSPGDRRTGELFF.

The V and J genes are TRBV30 and TRBJ1-5; tentatively, D is TRBD1 (5 bases). The V end lost 4 bases, the J end lost 4 bases, and 11 bases lay between the germline ends. Germline-derived CDR1 and CDR2 are GTSNPN and SVGIG (reference sequence). The CDR3 extends over 13 amino acids. The CDR3 DNA reads TGTGCCTGGAATCCAGGGCAGAATCAGCCCCAGCATTTT. Translating gives CAWNPGQNQPQHF.

This clone was detected a few times. The chain has TRBV19 and TRBJ2-7; 9 bases align to TRBD2. V lost 4 bases to trimming and J lost 3 bases; unmatched junction nucleotides: 4. This CDR3 comprises 14 residues. Germline loops: CDR1 LNHDA, CDR2 SQIVND (reference sequence). The CDR3 bases are TGTGCCAGTAGTACCGGGACTAGCTTCTACGAGCAGTACTTC. Protein sequence: CASSTGTSFYEQYF.

This chain connects TRBV7-2 to TRBJ2-1; perhaps TRBD2 as D (6 bases). Trimming took 3 bases from V and 9 from J, leaving 9 bases between them. CDR3 length: 12 residues. Germline V CDR1 and CDR2: SGHTA, FQGNSA. The CDR3 region is CASSFTSLEQFF. As DNA, the CDR3 is TGTGCCAGCAGCTTTACTAGCCTTGAGCAGTTCTTC.

The genes are TRBV15 and TRBJ2-1; D possibly corresponds to TRBD2 (5 bases). In germline, CDR1 is LNHNV, CDR2 YYDKDF (reference sequence). V shed 3 bases and J shed 5 bases, with 17 bases lying between them. The CDR3 has 16 amino acids. DNA for the CDR3: TGTGCCACCAGCAGCGGCCAATCTAGCAGTAACAATGAGCAGTTCTTC. Translating it yields CATSSGQSSSNNEQFF.

The chain links TRBV2 to TRBJ2-2, with 7 bases fitting TRBD2. CDR1 is SNHLY, CDR2 FYNNEI, per germline. V lost 6 bases to trimming and J lost 1 base; unmatched junction nucleotides: 2. The CDR3 spans 14 residues. The CDR3, as DNA: TGTGCCAGCAGAGAGCGGGAGAACACCGGGGAGCTGTTTTTT. It is translated as CASRERENTGELFF.

J is TRBJ2-4 and V is TRBV28; TRBD1 might be the D (6 bases). The V and J ends lost 6 bases and 7 bases respectively, with 10 bases between them. The germline CDR1 and CDR2 sequences are MDHEN and SYDVKM. The CDR3 extends over 12 amino acids. CDR3 in amino acids: CASSSTGNIQYF. CDR3 coding DNA: TGTGCCAGCAGCTCAACAGGGAACATTCAGTACTTC.

This clone was seen only a few times. This chain joins TRBV6-6 and TRBJ1-4; tentatively, D is TRBD1 (6 bases). This CDR3 contains 16 residues. V lost 6 bases and J 0 bases, leaving 14 bases between the germline ends. Per the germline V gene, CDR1 is MNHNY and CDR2 is SVGAGI (reference sequence). The CDR3 DNA follows: TGTGCCAGCAGCCCCGGGACAACCACAACTAATGAAAAACTGTTTTTT. It translates to CASSPGTTTTNEKLFF.

This clone has a handful of counts. The J gene is TRBJ2-4, the V gene TRBV2; 9 bases line up with TRBD1. Germline loops: CDR1 SNHLY, CDR2 FYNNEI. After removal of 6 bases from V and 10 bases from J, the junction contained 7 bases not matched to a gene. The CDR3 is made up of 13 amino acids. The CDR3 is CASSQDRGPIQYF. CDR3 DNA: TGTGCCAGCAGCCAGGACAGGGGCCCAATTCAGTACTTC.

The rearrangement uses TRBV7-2 and TRBJ1-1; D is undetermined. CDR1 is SGHTA, CDR2 FQGNSA, per germline. CDR3 length: 13 amino acids. Trimming cost V 5 bases and J 3 bases, with 10 bases left between them. The CDR3 spells CASSPEHHTEAFF. CDR3 nucleotides: TGTGCCAGCAGCCCTGAACACCACACTGAAGCTTTCTTT.

The chain links TRBV28 to TRBJ1-5, with 7 bases lining up with TRBD1. The CDR3 sequence is 14 residues long. Per germline, CDR1 MDHEN and CDR2 SYDVKM. V gave up 3 bases and J gave up 5 bases; unmatched junction bases: 4. CDR3 sequence reads: CASSFGTAYQPQHF. Written as DNA, the CDR3 is TGTGCCAGCAGTTTCGGGACAGCGTATCAGCCCCAGCATTTT.

In its sample, this clone was seen a few times. This rearrangement joins TRBV6-5 to TRBJ2-3; D possibly corresponds to TRBD2 (5 bases). This CDR3 region has 16 residues. Germline loops: CDR1 MNHEY, CDR2 SVGAGI. The V end was cut by 0 bases, the J end by 4 bases, with 14 bases between. For the CDR3, the DNA is TGTGCCAGCAGTTACTCGGGGAGCCTAGGCGCAGATACGCAGTATTTT. Translation: CASSYSGSLGADTQYF.

This clone showed up just a few times. This chain uses TRBV11-2 with TRBJ2-3; D perhaps matches TRBD2 (5 bases). Germline V gene lookup returns CDR1 SGHAT and CDR2 FQNNGV. The CDR3 has 17 residues. Trimming stripped 5 bases from V and 0 bases from J, with 18 bases between. DNA of the CDR3: TGTGCCAGCAGCCCTACCCTTTGGACTGCTAGCACAGATACGCAGTATTTT. It yields the protein CASSPTLWTASTDTQYF.

The rearrangement joins TRBV6-6 to TRBJ2-1; 10 nucleotides match TRBD2. V dropped 6 bases and J dropped 7; count of bases not matched to a gene: 12. Per the germline V gene, CDR1 is MNHNY and CDR2 is SVGAGI (reference sequence). CDR3 length equals 16 residues. CDR3 in DNA: TGTGCCAGCAGGGACTCTAGCGGGAGACTTGGTAATGAGCAGTTCTTC. Its protein product is CASRDSSGRLGNEQFF.

With regard to this clone: This sample also contains other DNA sequences that code for the same CDR3. The chain has TRBV7-9 and TRBJ2-5; D gene uncertain. The CDR3 covers 13 residues. V lost 5 bases and J 2 bases, leaving 9 bases between the germline ends. From germline, CDR1 is SEHNR and CDR2 FQNEAQ (reference sequence). CDR3 DNA: TGTGCCAGCAGCCCCAGGATACAAGAGACCCAGTACTTC. This translates into CASSPRIQETQYF.

The chain joins TRBV28 to TRBJ2-5; D not certain. The CDR3 covers 14 residues. Trimming took off 2 bases at V and 3 bases at J, with 10 bases between the two ends. In germline, CDR1 is MDHEN, CDR2 SYDVKM. The CDR3 here is CASSLLLGEETQYF. The CDR3 bases are TGTGCCAGCAGTTTACTGCTAGGCGAAGAGACCCAGTACTTC.

The sample holds a few counts of this clone. V is TRBV19 and J is TRBJ2-1, with 12 bases lining up with TRBD2. Germline CDR1 and CDR2: LNHDA and SQIVND (reference sequence). J lost 7 bases, V lost 4 bases, and 17 bases had no gene match. The CDR3 contains 19 residues. CDR3 amino acids: CASSTPKSSGRAVRNEQFF. CDR3 coding DNA: TGTGCCAGTAGTACCCCCAAATCTAGCGGGAGGGCCGTTCGAAATGAGCAGTTCTTC.

This chain uses TRBV27 with TRBJ1-1, with D uncertain. The CDR3 has 14 residues. Germline assignment: CDR1 MNHEY and CDR2 SMNVEV (reference sequence). With 3 bases removed from V and 7 bases from J, the gap between germline ends came to 15 bases. The CDR3 nucleotides are TGTGCCAGCAGTTTTTACGCGGGCCCGGGTGAAGCTTTCTTT. The encoded protein is CASSFYAGPGEAFF.

The V and J genes are TRBV4-3 and TRBJ1-2; 8 nucleotides line up with TRBD1. Looked up from germline, CDR1 is LGHNA and CDR2 is YSLEER. The CDR3 loop spans 15 amino acids. Unmatched junction bases numbered 13, after V lost 8 bases and J lost 5 bases. CDR3 bases: TGCGCCAGCGCTCCGGGACAGGCGATGGGTTATGGCTACACCTTC. This encodes CASAPGQAMGYGYTF.